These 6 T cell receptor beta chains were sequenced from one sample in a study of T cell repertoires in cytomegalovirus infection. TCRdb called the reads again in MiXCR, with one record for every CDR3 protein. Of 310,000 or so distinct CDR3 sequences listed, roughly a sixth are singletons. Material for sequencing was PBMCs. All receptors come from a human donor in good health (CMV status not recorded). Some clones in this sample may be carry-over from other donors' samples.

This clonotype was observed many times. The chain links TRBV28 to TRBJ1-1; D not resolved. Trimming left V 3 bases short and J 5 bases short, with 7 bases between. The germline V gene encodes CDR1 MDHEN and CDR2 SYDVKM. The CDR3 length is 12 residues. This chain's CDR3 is CASSLGRTEAFF. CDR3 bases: TGTGCCAGCAGTTTGGGAAGGACTGAAGCTTTCTTT.

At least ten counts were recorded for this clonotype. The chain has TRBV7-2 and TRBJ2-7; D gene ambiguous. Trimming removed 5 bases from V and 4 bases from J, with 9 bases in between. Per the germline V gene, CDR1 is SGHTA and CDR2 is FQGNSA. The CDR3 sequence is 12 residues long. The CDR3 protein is CASSLSTYEQYF. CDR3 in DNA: TGTGCCAGCAGCCTATCCACTTACGAGCAGTACTTC.

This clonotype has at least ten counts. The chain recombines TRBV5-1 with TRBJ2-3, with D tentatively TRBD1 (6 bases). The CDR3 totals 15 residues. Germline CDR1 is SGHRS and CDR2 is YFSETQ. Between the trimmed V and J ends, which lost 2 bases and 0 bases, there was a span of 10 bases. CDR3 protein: CASSLQGGSTDTQYF. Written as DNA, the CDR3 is TGCGCCAGCAGCTTACAGGGCGGAAGCACAGATACGCAGTATTTT.

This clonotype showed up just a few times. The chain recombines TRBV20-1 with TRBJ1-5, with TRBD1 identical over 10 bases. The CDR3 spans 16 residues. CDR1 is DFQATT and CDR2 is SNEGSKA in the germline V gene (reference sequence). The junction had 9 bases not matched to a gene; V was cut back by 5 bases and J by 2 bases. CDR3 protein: CSARTGTGVGNQPQHF. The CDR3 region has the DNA TGCAGTGCTCGAACCGGGACAGGGGTCGGCAATCAGCCCCAGCATTTT.

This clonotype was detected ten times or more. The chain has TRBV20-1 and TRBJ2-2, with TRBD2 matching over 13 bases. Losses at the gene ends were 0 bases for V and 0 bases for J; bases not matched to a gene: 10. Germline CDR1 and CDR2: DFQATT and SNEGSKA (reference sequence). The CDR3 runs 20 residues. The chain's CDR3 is CSARDLGLAGDIANTGELFF. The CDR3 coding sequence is TGCAGTGCTAGAGATCTCGGACTAGCGGGGGACATCGCGAACACCGGGGAGCTGTTTTTT.

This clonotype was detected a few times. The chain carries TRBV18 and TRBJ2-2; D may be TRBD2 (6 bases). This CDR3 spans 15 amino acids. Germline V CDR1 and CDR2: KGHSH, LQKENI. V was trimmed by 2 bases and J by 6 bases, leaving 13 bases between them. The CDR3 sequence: CASSPRLEGSGELFF. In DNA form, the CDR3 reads TGTGCCAGCTCACCAAGACTAGAAGGTTCCGGGGAGCTGTTTTTT.